The next 5 T cell receptor beta chains were all read from a single sample in a study of T cell responses to AZD1222 COVID-19 vaccine. Sequenced by immunoSEQ multiplex PCR; TCRdb stores in-frame clones only, minus some. The sample carries about 140,000 clones, around 93% recorded once. The material sequenced was peripheral blood, taken on day 0 of AZD1222 vaccination. These receptors originate from an adult in good health.

The chain has TRBV12-3 or TRBV12-4 and TRBJ1-2; TRBD1 might be the D (5 bases). This CDR3 has 13 residues. V lost 3 bases, J lost 10 bases, and 15 bases lay in between. The CDR3 bases are TGTGCCAGCAGTTTCCGGGACTGGGTCCTCTACACCTTC. Translation gives CASSFRDWVLYTF.

This clone was recorded only once. J is TRBJ2-5 and V is TRBV30, with a weak D call TRBD2 (7 bases). V lost 0 bases to trimming and J lost 5 bases, with 10 bases between them. The CDR3 runs 13 residues. Per germline, CDR1 GTSNPN and CDR2 SVGIG (reference sequence). The CDR3 sequence is CAWSVRGGETQYF. CDR3 DNA sequence: TGTGCCTGGAGTGTAAGGGGGGGGGAGACCCAGTACTTC.

The V gene is TRBV30, the J gene TRBJ2-2; TRBD1 matches 10 bases. The germline gives CDR1 GTSNPN, CDR2 SVGIG (reference sequence). The ends lost 2 bases at V and 6 bases at J; junction bases unmatched: 6. The CDR3 extends over 15 amino acids. CDR3 sequence: CAWSLTGTGAGELFF. The CDR3, as DNA: TGTGCCTGGAGTCTTACCGGGACAGGGGCCGGGGAGCTGTTTTTT. Combining the CDR3 with reference TRBV30 and TRBJ2-2 gives the whole variable domain SQTIHQWPATLVQPVGSPLSLECTVEGTSNPNLYWYRQAAGRGLQLLFYSVGIGQISSEVPQNLSASRPQDRQFILSSKKLLLSDSGFYLCAWSLTGTGAGELFFGEGSRLTVL.

V is TRBV4-3 and J is TRBJ1-2; no firm D call. Germline CDR1 reads LGHNA; CDR2 reads YSLEER. Trimming stripped 2 bases from V and 1 base from J, with 8 bases between. The CDR3 is 14 residues long. CDR3: CASSQSGNNYGYTF. In nucleotides, the CDR3 is TGCGCCAGCAGCCAATCCGGTAATAACTATGGCTACACCTTC.

The V and J genes are TRBV6-5 and TRBJ1-2, with D possibly matching TRBD1 (5 bases). The CDR3 is made up of 13 amino acids. Germline assignment: CDR1 MNHEY and CDR2 SVGAGI. Trimming took off 2 bases at V and 6 bases at J, with 10 bases between the two ends. This chain's CDR3 is CASSYVGEHGYTF. DNA for the CDR3: TGTGCCAGCAGTTACGTAGGGGAACATGGCTACACCTTC.